This entry is about one T cell receptor beta chain. Its antigen is still unknown. The data originate from a study of OX40 agonist ivuxolimab in advanced cancers. Study details: Patients assigned to dose escalation were diagnosed with hepatocellular carcinoma, melanoma, renal cell or head and neck cancer. Findings of the study overall: At 0.1-3.0 mg/kg, partial responders had clonal expansion among the lowest observed. The CD4+ and CD8+ T cells in the blood had expanded clonally by week 6 at 0.1 to 3.0 mg/kg. Mean expanded clone counts were higher in CD8+ than CD4+ T cells.

The CDR3 runs 11 residues. The V gene lost 0 bases and the J gene lost 9 bases, with 6 bases spanning the gap. Germline CDR1 MNHNY, CDR2 SVGAGI (reference sequence). Clones were read by immunoSEQ multiplex PCR, and TCRdb kept only the in-frame ones, dropping some. The sample includes around 95,000 clones, about 90% seen only once; the top ten take 0.15% to 0.2%. This chain uses TRBV6-6 with TRBJ2-7; D gene uncertain. The sample was CD4+ or CD8+ T cells sorted from blood, taken in a trial of the OX40 agonist ivuxolimab. The sequence was obtained from an adult with an advanced solid tumor such as melanoma, head and neck, liver or kidney cancer. CDR3 protein: CASSYSKVQYF. The CDR3 DNA is TGTGCCAGCAGTTACTCGAAAGTGCAGTACTTC.